Below, one T cell receptor (beta chain) is given with its context. The data were obtained in a study of technical replicates of blood from four donors. There are 16 residues in the CDR3. V lost 1 base, J lost 8 bases, and 6 bases stayed unmatched. Germline lookup yields CDR1 SGHTA and CDR2 FQGNSA. Data came from immunoSEQ multiplex PCR; TCRdb stores just in-frame clones and leaves some out. This repertoire shows some 54,000 clones, approximately 92% found once; its top ten account for 4% to 4.5%. The chain is built from TRBV7-2 and TRBJ1-4; 11 nucleotides agree with TRBD1. The clonotype was recovered from a human donor in good health. Some clones in this sample may be carry-over from other donors' samples. The sample taken for sequencing was PBMCs. CDR3 sequence: CASSLGRTGGREKLFF. CDR3 coding DNA: TGTGCCAGCAGCTTAGGGAGGACAGGGGGCAGAGAAAAACTGTTTTTT.